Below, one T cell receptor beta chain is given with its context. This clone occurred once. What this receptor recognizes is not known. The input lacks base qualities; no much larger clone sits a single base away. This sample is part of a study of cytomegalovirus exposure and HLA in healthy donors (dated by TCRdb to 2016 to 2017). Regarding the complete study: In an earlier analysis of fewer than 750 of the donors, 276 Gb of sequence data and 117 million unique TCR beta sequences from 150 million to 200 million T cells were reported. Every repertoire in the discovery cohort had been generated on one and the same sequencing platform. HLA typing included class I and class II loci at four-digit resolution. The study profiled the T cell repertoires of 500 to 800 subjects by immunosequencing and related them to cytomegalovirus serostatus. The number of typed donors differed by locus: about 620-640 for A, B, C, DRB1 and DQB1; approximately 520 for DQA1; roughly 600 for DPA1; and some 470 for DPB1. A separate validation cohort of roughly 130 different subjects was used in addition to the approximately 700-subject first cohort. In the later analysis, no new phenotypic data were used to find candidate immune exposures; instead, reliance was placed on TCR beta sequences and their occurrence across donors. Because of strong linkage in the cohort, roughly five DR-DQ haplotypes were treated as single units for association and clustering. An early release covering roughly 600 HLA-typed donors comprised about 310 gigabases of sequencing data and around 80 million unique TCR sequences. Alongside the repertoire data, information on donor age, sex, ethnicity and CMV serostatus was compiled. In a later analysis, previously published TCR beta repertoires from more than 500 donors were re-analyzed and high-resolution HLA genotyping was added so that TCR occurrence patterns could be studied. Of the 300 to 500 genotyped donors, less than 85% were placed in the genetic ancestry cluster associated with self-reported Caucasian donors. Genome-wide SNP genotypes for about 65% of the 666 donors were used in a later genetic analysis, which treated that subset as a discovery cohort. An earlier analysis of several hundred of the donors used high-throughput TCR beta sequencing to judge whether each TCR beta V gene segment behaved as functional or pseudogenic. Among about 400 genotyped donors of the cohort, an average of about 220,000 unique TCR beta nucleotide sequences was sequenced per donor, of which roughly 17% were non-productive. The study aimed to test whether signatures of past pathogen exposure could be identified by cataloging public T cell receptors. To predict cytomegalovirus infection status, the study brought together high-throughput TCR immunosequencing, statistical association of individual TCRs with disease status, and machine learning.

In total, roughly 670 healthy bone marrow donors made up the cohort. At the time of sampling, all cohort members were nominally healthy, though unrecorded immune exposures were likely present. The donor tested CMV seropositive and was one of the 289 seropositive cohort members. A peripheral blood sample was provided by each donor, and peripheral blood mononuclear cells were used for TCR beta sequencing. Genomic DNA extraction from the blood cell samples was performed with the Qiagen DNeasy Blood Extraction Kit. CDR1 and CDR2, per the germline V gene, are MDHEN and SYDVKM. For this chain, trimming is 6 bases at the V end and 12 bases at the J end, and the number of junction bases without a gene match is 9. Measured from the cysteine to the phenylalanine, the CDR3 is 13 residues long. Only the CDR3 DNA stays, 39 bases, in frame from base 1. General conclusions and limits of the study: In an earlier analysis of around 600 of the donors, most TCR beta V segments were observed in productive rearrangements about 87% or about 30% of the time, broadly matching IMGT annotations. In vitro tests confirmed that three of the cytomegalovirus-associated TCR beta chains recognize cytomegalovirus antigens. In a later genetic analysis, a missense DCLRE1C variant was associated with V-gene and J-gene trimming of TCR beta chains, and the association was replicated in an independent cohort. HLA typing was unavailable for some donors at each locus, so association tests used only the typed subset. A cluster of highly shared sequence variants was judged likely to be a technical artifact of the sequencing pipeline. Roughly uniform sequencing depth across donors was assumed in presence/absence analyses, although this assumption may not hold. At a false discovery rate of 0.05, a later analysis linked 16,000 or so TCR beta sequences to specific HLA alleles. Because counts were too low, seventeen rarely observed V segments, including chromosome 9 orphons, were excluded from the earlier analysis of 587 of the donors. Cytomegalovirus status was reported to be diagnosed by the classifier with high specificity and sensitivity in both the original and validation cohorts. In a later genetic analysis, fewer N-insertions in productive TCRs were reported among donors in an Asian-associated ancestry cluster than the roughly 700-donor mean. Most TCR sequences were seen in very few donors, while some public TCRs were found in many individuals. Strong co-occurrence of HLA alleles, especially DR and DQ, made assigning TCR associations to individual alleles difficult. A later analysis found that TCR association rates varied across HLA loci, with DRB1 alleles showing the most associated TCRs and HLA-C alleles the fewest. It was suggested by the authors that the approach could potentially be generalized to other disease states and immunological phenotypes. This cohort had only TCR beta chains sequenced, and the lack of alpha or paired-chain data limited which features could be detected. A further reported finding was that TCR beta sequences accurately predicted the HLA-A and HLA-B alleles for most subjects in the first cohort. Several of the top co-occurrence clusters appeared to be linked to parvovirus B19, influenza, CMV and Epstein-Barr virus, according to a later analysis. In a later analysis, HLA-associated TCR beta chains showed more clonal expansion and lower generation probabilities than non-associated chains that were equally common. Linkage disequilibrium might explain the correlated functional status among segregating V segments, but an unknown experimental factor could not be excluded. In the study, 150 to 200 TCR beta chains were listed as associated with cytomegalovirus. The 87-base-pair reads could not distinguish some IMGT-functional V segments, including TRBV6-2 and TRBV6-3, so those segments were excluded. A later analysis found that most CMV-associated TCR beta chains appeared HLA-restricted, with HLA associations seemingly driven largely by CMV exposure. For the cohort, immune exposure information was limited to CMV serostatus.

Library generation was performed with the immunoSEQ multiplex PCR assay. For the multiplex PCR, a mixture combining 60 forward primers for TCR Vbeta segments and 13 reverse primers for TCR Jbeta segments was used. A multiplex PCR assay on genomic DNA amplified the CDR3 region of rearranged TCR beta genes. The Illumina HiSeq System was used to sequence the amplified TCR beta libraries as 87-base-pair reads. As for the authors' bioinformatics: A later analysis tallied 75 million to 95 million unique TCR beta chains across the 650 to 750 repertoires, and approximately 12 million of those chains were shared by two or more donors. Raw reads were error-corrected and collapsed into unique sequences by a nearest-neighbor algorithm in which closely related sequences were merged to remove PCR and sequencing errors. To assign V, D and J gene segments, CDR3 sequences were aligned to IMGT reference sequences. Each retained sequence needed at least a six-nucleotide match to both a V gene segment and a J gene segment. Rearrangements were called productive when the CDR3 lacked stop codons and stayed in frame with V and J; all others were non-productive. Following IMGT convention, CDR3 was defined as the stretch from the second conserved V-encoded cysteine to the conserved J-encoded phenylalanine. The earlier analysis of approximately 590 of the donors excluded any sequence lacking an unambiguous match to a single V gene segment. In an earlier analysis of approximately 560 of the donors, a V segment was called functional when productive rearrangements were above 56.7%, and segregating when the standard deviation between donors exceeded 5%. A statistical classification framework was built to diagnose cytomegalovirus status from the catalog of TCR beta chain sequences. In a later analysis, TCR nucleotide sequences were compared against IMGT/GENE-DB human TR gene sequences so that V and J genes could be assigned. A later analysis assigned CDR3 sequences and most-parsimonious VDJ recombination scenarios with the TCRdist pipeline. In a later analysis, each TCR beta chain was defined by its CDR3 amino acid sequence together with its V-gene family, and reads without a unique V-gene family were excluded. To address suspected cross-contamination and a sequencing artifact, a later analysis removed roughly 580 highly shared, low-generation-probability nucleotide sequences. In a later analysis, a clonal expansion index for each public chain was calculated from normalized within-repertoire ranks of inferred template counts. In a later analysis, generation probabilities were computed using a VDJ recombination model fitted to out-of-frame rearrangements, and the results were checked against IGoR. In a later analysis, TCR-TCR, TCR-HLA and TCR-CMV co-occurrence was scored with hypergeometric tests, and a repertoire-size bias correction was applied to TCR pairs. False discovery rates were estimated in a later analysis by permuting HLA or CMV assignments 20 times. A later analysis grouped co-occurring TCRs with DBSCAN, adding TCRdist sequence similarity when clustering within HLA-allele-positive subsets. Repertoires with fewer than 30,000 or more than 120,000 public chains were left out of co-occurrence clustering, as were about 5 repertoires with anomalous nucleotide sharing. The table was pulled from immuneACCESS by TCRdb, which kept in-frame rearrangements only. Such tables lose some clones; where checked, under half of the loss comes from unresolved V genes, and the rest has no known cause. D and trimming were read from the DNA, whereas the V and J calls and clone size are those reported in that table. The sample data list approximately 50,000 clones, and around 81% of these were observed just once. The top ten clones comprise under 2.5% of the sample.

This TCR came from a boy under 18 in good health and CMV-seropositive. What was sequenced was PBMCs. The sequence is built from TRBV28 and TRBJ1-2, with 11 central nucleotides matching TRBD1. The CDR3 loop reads CASSIPGTGGHTF. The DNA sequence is TGTGCCAGCAGCATCCCTGGGACAGGGGGACACACCTTC.